This T cell receptor beta chain was profiled in a study of T cells in women clearing cervical HPV infection. Study-wide points: CIN3+ cases had significantly higher TCR repertoire richness than controls, but evenness did not differ.

CDR1 and CDR2 from the germline V gene are MGHRA and YSYEKL. The CDR3 extends over 16 amino acids. The V segment lost 1 base and the J segment 2 bases; nucleotides outside the gene matches: 6. Here immunoSEQ multiplex PCR was the method, and the copy in TCRdb shows in-frame clones only, minus some. The sample has about 35,000 clones. In regard to this clone: Its specificity is not known. The read ends 3 residues early relative to the CDR3; the germline J gene fills the gap.

Input material: blood buffy coat. J is TRBJ2-7 and V is TRBV4-1; TRBD2 matches 9 bases. The sequence came from a woman between 18 and 75 years old with a cervical HPV16 infection that either progressed to CIN3+ or cleared (not recorded which). Partial CDR3 DNA: TGCGCCAGCAGCCAAGGGCTGCGGGAGGGAGCCTACGAG. It specifies CASSQGLREGAYE. The whole CDR3 protein reads CASSQGLREGAYEQYF.